Listed below are T cell receptor beta chains from one sample, sequenced in a study of identical twins' blood T cells. TCRdb reanalysed the 5' RACE reads using MiXCR and keeps one entry per CDR3 protein. The sample holds 350,000 to 450,000 distinct CDR3 sequences, 28% seen once. Sequenced material: PBMCs. All receptors derive from a woman aged 18-55 years in good health. CDR3s include the opening cysteine and the closing phenylalanine or tryptophan. The D gene is left open where the match is weak. Clone size is shown for a subset of rows, as once, few, many or a class of expanded clone.

clone size	D gene	V gene	J gene	CDR3 DNA	CDR3 protein
NA	NA	TRBV2	TRBJ2-1	TGTGCCGGCAGTGAAAATGCGGGGAATGAGCAGTTCTTC	CAGSENAGNEQFF
few	NA	TRBV3-1	TRBJ2-2	TGTGCCAGCAGCCAACCCCGGCGGATCGCGAACACCGGGGAGCTGTTTTTT	CASSQPRRIANTGELFF
NA	NA	TRBV20-1	TRBJ1-4	TGCAGTGCTCGACAGACTTCGAATGAAAAACTGTTTTTT	CSARQTSNEKLFF
many	NA	TRBV12-3/TRBV12-4	TRBJ1-1	TGTGCCAGCAGTTCCGACGACCGGTGGAACACTGAAGCTTTCTTT	CASSSDDRWNTEAFF
few	NA	TRBV5-1	TRBJ2-3	TGCGCCAGCAGCTTGTTTGCCGGATTCACAGATACGCAGTATTTT	CASSLFAGFTDTQYF
NA	NA	TRBV5-4	TRBJ1-1	TGTGCCAGCAGCTTGGAACAGCACACTGAAGCTTTCTTT	CASSLEQHTEAFF
NA	NA	TRBV20-1	TRBJ2-3	TGCAGTGCTAGCCTAGGGGGGTACACAGATACGCAGTATTTT	CSASLGGYTDTQYF
few	TRBD1	TRBV3-1	TRBJ1-4	TGTGCCAGCAGCCGCGGCAGGGGGAATAATGAAAAACTGTTTTTT	CASSRGRGNNEKLFF
NA	NA	TRBV5-1	TRBJ1-1	TGCGCCAGAAGCTTGAGGGTTGGGACTGAAGCTTTCTTT	CARSLRVGTEAFF
NA	NA	TRBV20-1	TRBJ1-2	TGCAGTTCTTACATGATCAACTATGGCTACACCTTC	CSSYMINYGYTF
NA	TRBD1	TRBV29-1	TRBJ2-5	TGCAGCGCAGGACAGGGAGGAGAGACCCAGTACTTC	CSAGQGGETQYF
NA	TRBD1	TRBV9	TRBJ1-5	TGTGCCAGCAGCGTAGCTGGGACAGTATATCAGCCCCAGCATTTT	CASSVAGTVYQPQHF
few	NA	TRBV29-1	TRBJ2-3	TGCAGCGCCCGGGTGGATACGCAGTATTTT	CSARVDTQYF
NA	NA	TRBV29-1	TRBJ2-2	TGCAGCGCGGTAGTGGGGGCGCAATTCGGCGGGGAGCTGTTTTTT	CSAVVGAQFGGELFF
many	TRBD2	TRBV29-1	TRBJ2-1	TGCAGCGTTGAGGGACTAGCGGGAAGGTACAATGAGCAGTTCTTC	CSVEGLAGRYNEQFF
few	NA	TRBV3-1	TRBJ2-1	TGTGCCAGCAGCCAAGGAGCCGGCCAGGGGGAGCAGTTCTTC	CASSQGAGQGEQFF
NA	NA	TRBV5-1	TRBJ1-3	TGCGCCAGCAGCCCTCAACTCCAGCGCTCTGGAAACACCGTATATTTT	CASSPQLQRSGNTVYF
few	NA	TRBV12-3/TRBV12-4	TRBJ1-2	TGTGCCAGCAGTTTAGTGTGGGGGGCTCGTGGCTACACCTTC	CASSLVWGARGYTF
few	NA	TRBV28	TRBJ1-5	TGTGCCAGCGCTCCCCGGGGCAATCAGCCCCAGCATTTT	CASAPRGNQPQHF
NA	TRBD1	TRBV9	TRBJ1-1	TGTGCCAGCAGCCCAACGGGACAGGGTTACGGGTTGAACACTGAAGCTTTCTTT	CASSPTGQGYGLNTEAFF
NA	NA	TRBV5-1	TRBJ1-4	TGCGCCAGCAGCTTCGGGGGTCGGGGAGAAAAACTGTTTTTT	CASSFGGRGEKLFF
few	NA	TRBV16	TRBJ1-1	TGTGCCAGCAGCCAATACTCCATGAACACTGAAGCTTTCTTT	CASSQYSMNTEAFF
few	NA	TRBV6-5	TRBJ1-1	TGTGCCAGCAGTCAAGCCATGGGGCCTGAAGCTTTCTTT	CASSQAMGPEAFF
many	NA	TRBV4-3	TRBJ1-1	TGCGCCAGCAGCCAATACCTACTGAACACTGAAGCTTTCTTT	CASSQYLLNTEAFF
few	NA	TRBV5-1	TRBJ2-6	TGCGCCAGCAGCTTTACTGGGGCCAACGTCCTGACTTTC	CASSFTGANVLTF
NA	TRBD1	TRBV5-1	TRBJ1-1	TGCGCCAGCAGCGCGATAAACAGGGGGACGAGTGAAGCTTTCTTT	CASSAINRGTSEAFF
once	TRBD1	TRBV20-1	TRBJ1-1	TGCAGTGCTCTGGACAGGGGCACTGAAGCTTTCTTT	CSALDRGTEAFF
NA	NA	TRBV4-3	TRBJ2-5	TGCGTCAGCAGCCAAGATCTGGTGAGAGTAACCCAGTACTTC	CVSSQDLVRVTQYF
NA	NA	TRBV27	TRBJ2-1	TGTGCCACCAACGGGGCCCAGAGGGATGAGCAGTTCTTC	CATNGAQRDEQFF
NA	NA	TRBV5-1	TRBJ1-1	TGCGCCAGCAGCGCTACGTCAGGGGATTATGGAGCTTTCTTT	CASSATSGDYGAFF
NA	NA	TRBV19	TRBJ2-7	TGTGCCAGTAGTATAGCGTCCCAGCGGGCCTCCTACGAGCAGTACTTC	CASSIASQRASYEQYF
few	NA	TRBV12-5	TRBJ1-1	TGTGCTAGTGGGTTGGGGGCGGGAACTGAAGCTTTCTTT	CASGLGAGTEAFF
NA	TRBD2	TRBV7-9	TRBJ2-7	TGTGCCAGCAGCCCCACCCGGCGGGAGGTATACGAGCAGTACTTC	CASSPTRREVYEQYF
NA	NA	TRBV5-1	TRBJ1-4	TGCGCCAGCAGCTTGGTCGGGACAACTAATGAAAAACTGTTTTTT	CASSLVGTTNEKLFF
few	NA	TRBV7-9	TRBJ1-2	TGTGCCAGCAGCTCAACAGGGATCTATGGCTACACCTTC	CASSSTGIYGYTF
NA	NA	TRBV10-3	TRBJ1-1	TGTGCCATCCGTCACCAGGGACTGAACACTGAAGCTTTCTTT	CAIRHQGLNTEAFF
few	TRBD1	TRBV6-6	TRBJ2-2	TGTGCCGGCAGCTGGACAGGTCGCACCGGGGAGCTGTTTTTT	CAGSWTGRTGELFF
few	TRBD1	TRBV27	TRBJ1-5	TGTGCCAGCAGCCTCGGACAGGGCTATCAGCCCCAGCATTTT	CASSLGQGYQPQHF
many	NA	TRBV29-1	TRBJ2-2	TGCAGCGTTGAGGAGGGGAACACCGGGGAGCTGTTTTTT	CSVEEGNTGELFF
many	NA	TRBV6-1	TRBJ1-1	TGTGCCAGCAGTGTTGGGCCCGAAGCTTTCTTT	CASSVGPEAFF
many	TRBD2	TRBV9	TRBJ2-3	TGTGCCAGCAGCGTTCGAGCGGGGGCCCCAGATACGCAGTATTTT	CASSVRAGAPDTQYF
many	NA	TRBV20-1	TRBJ2-7	TGCAGTGCTAGAGATCCGGGGGACGAGCAGTACTTC	CSARDPGDEQYF
NA	TRBD1	TRBV20-1	TRBJ2-1	TGCAGTGCCTCCGGGACAGGGAATGTAAATGAGCAGTTCTTC	CSASGTGNVNEQFF
NA	TRBD2	TRBV16	TRBJ2-1	TGTGCCAGCAGCCAACATCGGGGGGGGAATACGAGAGACAATGAGCAGTTCTTC	CASSQHRGGNTRDNEQFF
many	NA	TRBV28	TRBJ2-2	TGTGCCAGCAGTGCACGACTGGGGGTGGAGCTGTTTTTT	CASSARLGVELFF
NA	TRBD2	TRBV3-1	TRBJ2-1	TGTGCCAGCAGCCAAGCATACAAAGCGGGGGGCAAGTTCTTC	CASSQAYKAGGKFF
few	NA	TRBV29-1	TRBJ2-1	TGCAGCGTTGCCCGTCAGGGTTTGGGTCGGTTCTTC	CSVARQGLGRFF
NA	TRBD2	TRBV7-2	TRBJ2-1	TGTGCCAGCAGCTTTGCGGGGGTGGATGAGCAGTTCTTC	CASSFAGVDEQFF
NA	NA	TRBV19	TRBJ2-2	TGTGCCAGTAGTCCCCAACGCGCCGGGGAGCTGTTTTTT	CASSPQRAGELFF